One and the same sample provided the 17 T cell receptor beta chains below, sequenced in a study of blood T cell repertoires in COVID-19. TCRdb keeps only in-frame clones here, not all; method: immunoSEQ multiplex PCR. The sample yields 310,000 or so clones, around 86% seen once. The sample comprised PBMCs or T cells enriched from blood (not recorded which). The receptors were gathered from a woman younger than 30 who had recovered from COVID-19.

V and J are TRBV20-1 and TRBJ2-3, with D tentatively TRBD2 (6 bases). CDR1 is DFQATT and CDR2 is SNEGSKA in the germline V gene (reference sequence). This CDR3 has 16 amino acids. Trimming pared 3 bases from V and 4 bases from J, leaving 20 bases between. The DNA of the CDR3 is TGCAGTGCTAGTCGCGAGCGGGTTTGGGGGGCAGATACGCAGTATTTT. Translated, it gives CSASRERVWGADTQYF.

The rearrangement links TRBV5-4 to TRBJ2-3; the match to TRBD2 covers 7 bases. The junction had 3 bases not matched to a gene; V was cut back by 1 base and J by 4 bases. CDR1 and CDR2 from the germline V gene are SGHNT and YYREEE (reference sequence). The CDR3 contains 14 residues. The CDR3: CASSLQAGSDTQYF. CDR3 coding DNA: TGTGCCAGCAGCTTGCAAGCGGGGTCAGATACGCAGTATTTT.

The rearrangement joins TRBV3-1 (or the pseudogene TRBV3-2) to TRBJ2-6; D is undetermined. The CDR3 consists of 17 residues. Germline V CDR1 and CDR2: LGHDT, YNNKEL (reference sequence). Trimming cost V 2 bases and J 0 bases, with 11 bases left between them. The CDR3 loop reads CASSQPARFSGANVLTF. The CDR3 region has the DNA TGTGCCAGCAGCCAACCAGCGCGGTTCTCTGGGGCCAACGTCCTGACTTTC.

The V gene is TRBV9, the J gene TRBJ1-2; D possibly corresponds to TRBD1 (5 bases). Trimming shortened V by 6 bases and J by 4 bases, and 19 bases separated the two germline ends. Germline CDR1 and CDR2: SGDLS and YYNGEE. The CDR3 totals 15 residues. In nucleotides, the CDR3 is TGTGCCAGCACTACCCTCGGGAGGGGCATCTATGGCTACACCTTC. As protein: CASTTLGRGIYGYTF.

V and J are TRBV7-2 and TRBJ2-7; unclear D gene. The CDR3 is 13 residues long. The germline V and J ends were trimmed by 1 base and 3 bases, with 7 bases remaining between them. Germline CDR1 is SGHTA and CDR2 is FQGNSA. The CDR3 sequence is CASSLVADYEQYF. The CDR3, as DNA: TGTGCCAGCAGCTTAGTAGCCGACTACGAGCAGTACTTC.

The V gene is TRBV5-6, the J gene TRBJ1-3, with D uncertain. Trimming pared 0 bases from V and 2 bases from J, leaving 6 bases between. This CDR3 comprises 14 residues. The germline V gene has CDR1 SGHDT and CDR2 YYEEEE. The CDR3: CASSLDRTGNTIYF. Written as DNA, the CDR3 is TGTGCCAGCAGCTTGGACAGAACTGGAAACACCATATATTTT.

In DNA, the CDR3 is TGTGCCAGTAGGGGGGGAAACACTGAAGCTTTCTTT. As protein: CASRGGNTEAFF. The rearrangement uses TRBV19 and TRBJ1-1, with a weak D call TRBD1 (5 bases). This CDR3 has 12 amino acids. V dropped 6 bases and J dropped 2 bases, with 7 bases sitting between them. Germline V gene sequence: CDR1 LNHDA, CDR2 SQIVND (reference sequence).

The chain combines TRBV5-6 with TRBJ1-2; TRBD1 matches at 9 bases. Per germline, CDR1 SGHDT and CDR2 YYEEEE. The CDR3 consists of 18 residues. J lost 0 bases, V lost 3 bases, and 12 bases had no gene match. CDR3 sequence reads: CASSYQRQGDKTNYGYTF. The CDR3 DNA reads as TGTGCCAGCAGCTACCAAAGACAGGGGGACAAGACTAACTATGGCTACACCTTC.

This clone was seen once. This chain joins TRBV25-1 and TRBJ2-7; 7 bases map to TRBD1. Trimming cost V 2 bases and J 0 bases; bases outside gene matches: 10. CDR1 and CDR2 from the germline V gene are MGHDK and SYGVNS. The CDR3 runs 17 residues. The DNA for the CDR3 is TGTGCCAGCAGTGAAGGAAAGGGGACAGCAATCTCCTACGAGCAGTACTTC. It translates to CASSEGKGTAISYEQYF.

The CDR3 sequence is CASSRDRGDEKLFF. CDR3 coding DNA: TGTGCCAGCAGCCGTGACAGGGGTGATGAAAAACTGTTTTTT. The chain joins TRBV7-8 to TRBJ1-4; TRBD1 matches at 8 bases. The CDR3 spans 14 residues. The V segment lost 5 bases and the J segment 6 bases; nucleotides outside the gene matches: 5. Germline V gene lookup returns CDR1 SGHVS and CDR2 FQNEAQ.

The chain recombines TRBV7-9 with TRBJ2-7, with 8 bases matching TRBD1. The V gene's germline CDR1 is SEHNR and CDR2 FQNEAQ (reference sequence). The CDR3 loop spans 14 amino acids. Trimming took 7 bases from V and 4 from J; bases not matched to a gene: 9. The chain's CDR3 is CASTRAGQEYEQYF. CDR3 sequence (DNA): TGTGCCAGCACCCGGGCGGGACAGGAATACGAGCAGTACTTC.

The genes are TRBV6-1 and TRBJ2-2; TRBD1 matches 7 bases. With 3 bases clipped from V and 5 bases from J, the junction kept 6 bases outside the gene matches. The CDR3 length is 15 residues. Germline V CDR1 and CDR2: MNHNS, SASEGT. CDR3 coding DNA: TGTGCCAGCAGTGATGCGACAGGGCAGACCGGGGAGCTGTTTTTT. This gives the protein CASSDATGQTGELFF.

The chain combines TRBV27 with TRBJ2-7; weak D call: TRBD1 (5 bases). The CDR3 runs 14 residues. Germline CDR1 MNHEY, CDR2 SMNVEV (reference sequence). V was trimmed by 10 bases and J by 5 bases, leaving 21 bases between them. This CDR3 is CATAQGSLPHEQYF. The CDR3, as DNA: TGTGCCACCGCCCAGGGCAGCCTACCCCACGAGCAGTACTTC.

As to this clone: The germline gene is not matched at one end of the junction; a read error may be the cause. The chain joins TRBV19 to TRBJ2-6; a weak D match, TRBD1 (6 bases). The CDR3 spans 15 residues. Germline V gives CDR1 LNHDA, CDR2 SQIVND (reference sequence). CDR3 protein: CASSLDRSGANVLTF. The CDR3 nucleotides read TGTGCCAGTAGTTTAGACAGGTCTGGGGCCAACGTCCTGACTTTC.

The chain couples TRBV25-1 to TRBJ2-7, with 7 bases fitting TRBD1. CDR1 is MGHDK and CDR2 is SYGVNS in the germline V gene. The ends lost 4 bases at V and 3 bases at J; junction bases unmatched: 15. CDR3 size: 17 residues. CDR3 in amino acids: CASSGLTFGTDIYEQYF. The CDR3 nucleotides are TGTGCCAGCAGTGGACTGACCTTCGGGACAGATATCTACGAGCAGTACTTC.

This clone was seen a single time. V usage is TRBV7-3 and J usage is TRBJ1-2; 7 bases fit TRBD1. Per germline, CDR1 SGHTA and CDR2 FQGTGA. There are 13 residues in the CDR3. Losses at the gene ends were 4 bases for V and 4 bases for J; bases not matched to a gene: 3. This CDR3 is CASSSTGSYGYTF. The CDR3, as DNA: TGTGCCAGCAGCTCGACAGGGAGCTATGGCTACACCTTC.

The genes are TRBV23-1 and TRBJ2-3, with a possible D match to TRBD2 (6 bases). TRBV23-1 is recorded as an ORF, its role being uncertain. The CDR3 length is 15 residues. Trimming cost V 2 bases and J 0 bases, with 9 bases left between them. As DNA, the CDR3 is TGCGCCAGCAGTCAAGGGACTCGGAGCACAGATACGCAGTATTTT. It encodes CASSQGTRSTDTQYF.